The 18 T cell receptor beta chains given below trace back to one sample, sequenced in a study of cytomegalovirus exposure and HLA in healthy donors. 13 Jbeta primers and 60 Vbeta primers were used for the PCR. Only in-frame clones appear in the TCRdb table, and some are missing; sequencing was by immunoSEQ multiplex PCR. The sample table sets out around 31,000 clones. The sample was PBMCs. The source of these receptors is a female donor in good health and CMV-seronegative.

This rearrangement joins TRBV10-3 to TRBJ2-3; TRBD1 aligns across 8 bases. Germline CDR1 is ENHRY and CDR2 is SYGVKD. V lost 6 bases to trimming and J lost 4 bases; unmatched junction nucleotides: 9. The CDR3 covers 15 residues. Written as DNA, the CDR3 is TGTGCCATCAGCGCGACAGGGGTCGGCCCAGATACGCAGTATTTT. Residues: CAISATGVGPDTQYF.

The chain links TRBV2 to TRBJ2-1; a weak D match, TRBD1 (6 bases). The germline CDR1 and CDR2 sequences are SNHLY and FYNNEI. CDR3 size: 17 residues. V dropped 1 base and J dropped 15 bases, with 28 bases sitting between them. The CDR3 DNA reads TGTGCCAGCAGTGAAGATATAGGCCTCCAGGGGCCAAGGGGTGCGTTCTTC. It yields the protein CASSEDIGLQGPRGAFF.

This clone shows up as medium-sized by frequency. V and J are TRBV10-3 and TRBJ1-3, with D unresolved. The CDR3 has 13 residues. V gave up 5 bases and J gave up 0 bases, with 5 bases separating them. Germline CDR1 and CDR2: ENHRY and SYGVKD. As DNA, the CDR3 is TGTGCCATCAGTAGTAGCTCTGGAAACACCATATATTTT. Protein product: CAISSSSGNTIYF.

The chain joins TRBV6-5 to TRBJ2-7; the match to TRBD2 covers 8 bases. Germline CDR1 is MNHEY and CDR2 is SVGAGI. The CDR3 is made up of 16 amino acids. The V and J ends lost 1 base and 1 base, in that order; junction bases with no gene match: 6. CDR3 residues: CASSYWSAGGSYEQYF. CDR3 DNA: TGTGCCAGCAGTTACTGGTCGGCGGGGGGTTCCTACGAGCAGTACTTC.

The rearrangement links TRBV13 to TRBJ2-3; TRBD2 agrees at 7 bases. V lost 4 bases and J lost 2; bases outside the gene matches: 9. The CDR3 has 16 amino acids. Germline assignment: CDR1 PRHDT and CDR2 FYEKMQ (reference sequence). The CDR3 coding sequence is TGTGCCAGCAGCTCCAGGCCGGGACTATCCACAGATACGCAGTATTTT. Amino acid sequence: CASSSRPGLSTDTQYF. The whole variable domain, filled in from reference TRBV13 and TRBJ2-3, reads AAGVIQSPRHLIKEKRETATLKCYPIPRHDTVYWYQQGPGQDPQFLISFYEKMQSDKGSIPDRFSAQQFSDYHSELNMSSLELGDSALYFCASSSRPGLSTDTQYFGPGTRLTVL.

This rearrangement joins TRBV2 to TRBJ1-1; no reliable D call. In germline, CDR1 is SNHLY, CDR2 FYNNEI. Trimming shortened V by 5 bases and J by 3 bases, and 4 bases separated the two germline ends. The CDR3 is 11 amino acids. CDR3 amino acids: CASSWHTEAFF. The CDR3 nucleotides read TGTGCCAGCAGTTGGCACACTGAAGCTTTCTTT.

This chain links TRBV28 with TRBJ2-7; maybe TRBD1 (6 bases). The germline V and J ends were trimmed by 7 bases and 6 bases, with 25 bases remaining between them. The CDR3 sequence is 16 residues long. Germline V gene lookup returns CDR1 MDHEN and CDR2 SYDVKM. CDR3 DNA: TGTGCCAGCATCGCGTCTATGGGACATTGGGCTCCCGAGCAGTACTTC. Amino acids: CASIASMGHWAPEQYF.

Here the CDR3 reads CASSTNSNPRVGYTF. For the CDR3, the DNA is TGTGCCAGCTCAACGAACAGCAATCCTCGCGTTGGCTACACCTTC. This chain connects TRBV18 to TRBJ1-2; D unclear. Trimming pared 5 bases from V and 7 bases from J, leaving 20 bases between. This CDR3 has 15 amino acids. From germline, CDR1 is KGHSH and CDR2 LQKENI. The complete variable domain, with remaining parts taken from reference TRBV18 and TRBJ1-2, reads NAGVMQNPRHLVRRRGQEARLRCSPMKGHSHVYWYRQLPEEGLKFMVYLQKENIIDESGMPKERFSAEFPKEGPSILRIQQVVRGDSAAYFCASSTNSNPRVGYTFGSGTRLTVV.

V and J are TRBV6-5 and TRBJ1-1; D is possibly TRBD1 (5 bases). Germline CDR1 reads MNHEY; CDR2 reads SVGAGI. The germline V and J ends were trimmed by 2 bases and 4 bases, with 11 bases remaining between them. The CDR3 has 14 amino acids. CDR3 in DNA: TGTGCCAGCAGTTACGGGGGGGTCGGCACTGAAGCTTTCTTT. This sequence encodes CASSYGGVGTEAFF.

The J gene is TRBJ1-4, the V gene TRBV6-5; possible D gene TRBD1, 5 bases. CDR3 length: 15 residues. V was shortened by 2 bases and J by 7 bases, with 14 bases between the two germline ends. CDR1 and CDR2 from the germline V gene are MNHEY and SVGAGI. The CDR3 nucleotides are TGTGCCAGCAGTTACCAGGGAGGAGGGATTGAAAAACTGTTTTTT. It translates to CASSYQGGGIEKLFF.

This chain joins TRBV2 and TRBJ1-6; D is possibly TRBD1 (5 bases). Per the germline V gene, CDR1 is SNHLY and CDR2 is FYNNEI. The CDR3 totals 14 residues. Trimming left V 4 bases short and J 4 bases short, with 8 bases between. The CDR3 loop reads CASSVTEYNSPLHF. In nucleotides, the CDR3 is TGTGCCAGCAGTGTGACAGAGTATAATTCACCCCTCCACTTT.

This chain connects TRBV19 to TRBJ2-2, with a weak D call TRBD2 (6 bases). Germline V gene sequence: CDR1 LNHDA, CDR2 SQIVND (reference sequence). The CDR3 is made up of 14 amino acids. V was pared by 7 bases and J by 3 bases, with 12 bases between. The CDR3 reads CASKRRGDTGELFF. CDR3 bases: TGTGCCAGTAAGAGGCGGGGCGACACCGGGGAGCTGTTTTTT.

This chain links TRBV4-3 with TRBJ2-3; 8 bases are a match to TRBD2. The CDR3 covers 18 residues. Trimming removed 0 bases from V and 2 bases from J; junction bases left unmatched: 10. Germline V gene data show CDR1 as LGHNA and CDR2 as YSLEER. The CDR3 loop reads CASSQDEVPGGLTDTQYF. For the CDR3, the DNA is TGCGCCAGCAGCCAAGATGAGGTCCCGGGGGGGCTCACAGATACGCAGTATTTT.

The CDR3 bases are TGCGCCAGCAGACGACAGGGTTACCAAGAGACCCAGTACTTC. Its protein product is CASRRQGYQETQYF. The chain uses TRBV5-1 and TRBJ2-5; 7 bases map to TRBD1. The germline V gene encodes CDR1 SGHRS and CDR2 YFSETQ. Unmatched junction bases numbered 4, after V lost 5 bases and J lost 0 bases. CDR3 size: 14 residues. The full variable domain, completed using reference TRBV5-1 and TRBJ2-5, is KAGVTQTPRYLIKTRGQQVTLSCSPISGHRSVSWYQQTPGQGLQFLFEYFSETQRNKGNFPGRFSGRQFSNSRSEMNVSTLELGDSALYLCASRRQGYQETQYFGPGTRLLVL.

The rearrangement links TRBV7-8 to TRBJ2-5; 8 positions match TRBD2. The germline V gene has CDR1 SGHVS and CDR2 FQNEAQ. The CDR3 length is 16 residues. V trimming: 5 bases; J trimming: 5 bases; junction bases outside the gene matches: 13. CDR3 sequence reads: CASSVTGTRRTETQYF. In nucleotides, the CDR3 is TGTGCCAGCAGCGTCACCGGGACTAGACGAACGGAGACCCAGTACTTC.

The chain uses TRBV2 and TRBJ1-3; D uncertain. Per germline, CDR1 SNHLY and CDR2 FYNNEI. The CDR3 consists of 13 residues. The V and J ends lost 7 bases and 6 bases respectively, with 13 bases between them. CDR3 sequence: CASKVGAINTIYF. CDR3 nucleotide sequence: TGTGCCAGCAAGGTTGGAGCCATAAACACCATATATTTT.

This sequence joins TRBV6-1 and TRBJ1-1, with D unclear. The CDR3 has 14 residues. In germline, CDR1 is MNHNS, CDR2 SASEGT. V lost 2 bases and J lost 0, with 7 bases in between. CDR3 nucleotide sequence: TGTGCCAGCAGTGAAAACAGCTTGAACACTGAAGCTTTCTTT. It translates to CASSENSLNTEAFF.

This chain uses TRBV5-5 with TRBJ1-2; 7 bases match TRBD1. V trimming: 4 bases; J trimming: 1 base; junction bases outside the gene matches: 1. This CDR3 contains 13 residues. CDR1 and CDR2 (germline): SGHKS, YYEKEE (reference sequence). The CDR3 DNA follows: TGTGCCAGCAGCCCAGGGGGTAACTATGGCTACACCTTC. Protein product: CASSPGGNYGYTF.